These 4 T cell receptor beta chains were sequenced from one sample in a study of cytomegalovirus exposure and HLA in healthy donors. The protocol was immunoSEQ multiplex PCR, while the TCRdb copy is restricted to in-frame clones and leaves out a portion. The repertoire holds fewer than 200,000 clones, with approximately 89% as singletons. Source material: PBMCs. The receptors here all came from a man in his late teens or twenties in good health and CMV-seropositive.

The chain links TRBV28 to TRBJ2-7, with 10 bases that match TRBD2. From germline, CDR1 is MDHEN and CDR2 SYDVKM. The V and J ends lost 2 bases and 1 base, in that order; junction bases with no gene match: 11. The CDR3 has 18 amino acids. The CDR3 reads CASSLELAGAKPSYEQYF. The CDR3 DNA is TGTGCCAGCAGTTTAGAGCTAGCGGGAGCCAAACCTTCCTACGAGCAGTACTTC.

The chain employs TRBV19 and TRBJ2-1, with D possibly being TRBD2 (6 bases). The ends were cut back, 10 bases at V and 7 bases at J, with 14 bases in the middle. The CDR3 length is 12 residues. Germline V CDR1 and CDR2: LNHDA, SQIVND (reference sequence). The CDR3 sequence is CATRGGRNEQFF. CDR3 nucleotides: TGTGCCACCCGGGGAGGTCGGAATGAGCAGTTCTTC.

The chain links TRBV27 to TRBJ2-5, with 7 bases fitting TRBD2. From germline, CDR1 is MNHEY and CDR2 SMNVEV (reference sequence). The CDR3 sequence is 14 residues long. J gave up 3 bases and V 3 bases, and 4 bases lay outside the gene matches. The CDR3 sequence is CASSFVRGEETQYF. CDR3 DNA sequence: TGTGCCAGCAGTTTTGTCCGGGGGGAAGAGACCCAGTACTTC.

This chain uses TRBV7-9 with TRBJ2-7; 10 nucleotides line up with TRBD1. Germline trimming cut 1 base from V and 2 bases from J; bases unmatched to any gene: 2. The germline gives CDR1 SEHNR, CDR2 FQNEAQ (reference sequence). The CDR3 has 15 residues. The CDR3 DNA is TGTGCCAGCAGCTTAGGACAGGGGGCTACCTACGAGCAGTACTTC. Protein: CASSLGQGATYEQYF.